A selection of T cell receptor beta chains follows, all from one sample in a study of tumor-infiltrating lymphocytes in primary liver carcinoma. MiXCR, applied by TCRdb to the multiplex PCR reads, yields one record per CDR3 protein. Of over 250,000 distinct CDR3 sequences listed, roughly three fifths are singletons. The specimen sequenced was peripheral blood. The receptors come from a woman aged 25 to 45 with primary liver carcinoma and hepatitis B virus infection. Both conserved end residues are trimmed from each CDR3.

TRBJ2-7	TRBV12-3/TRBV12-4	ASSTVSGLVGEQY
TRBJ2-3	TRBV11-2	ASSPLPSGTGGDTQY
TRBJ1-4	TRBV11-2	ASSFGQGATNEKLF
TRBJ1-1	TRBV6-5	ASSSPTGGMNTEAF
TRBJ2-2	TRBV6-1	ASSIAGGDTGELF
TRBJ2-3	TRBV12-3/TRBV12-4	ASSQEGGRGADTQY
TRBJ2-4	TRBV6-5	AIITTQGAKNIQY
TRBJ2-5	TRBV28	ASSLIALSPQY
TRBJ2-1	TRBV6-2/TRBV6-3	ASSFSTSGLSSYNEQF
TRBJ2-3	TRBV10-1	ASSESGWDSTQY
TRBJ1-2	TRBV4-3	ASSQTQTGKYGYT